These 15 T cell receptor beta chains originate from one sample sequenced in a study of cytomegalovirus exposure and HLA in healthy donors. PCR employed 60 Vbeta and 13 Jbeta primers. Only in-frame clones appear in the TCRdb table, and some are missing; sequencing was by immunoSEQ multiplex PCR. The table has about 170,000 clones, approximately 83% seen once. Sample: PBMCs. The receptors originated from a boy aged 2-15 years in good health and CMV-seronegative.

The J gene is TRBJ1-1, the V gene TRBV7-8; no reliable D call. V lost 6 bases, J lost 1 base, and 12 bases lay in between. Germline V lookup: CDR1 SGHVS, CDR2 FQNEAQ. The CDR3 runs 14 residues. CDR3 region: CASSDKDKNTEAFF. CDR3 bases: TGTGCCAGCAGTGATAAAGACAAGAACACTGAAGCTTTCTTT.

The gene calls are TRBV6-5 and TRBJ2-3; D is perhaps TRBD1 (6 bases). Germline V lookup: CDR1 MNHEY, CDR2 SVGAGI. V was trimmed by 6 bases and J by 2 bases, leaving 15 bases between them. The CDR3 has 15 residues. CDR3 nucleotide sequence: TGTGCCAGCAGCCTCCGAGACAGGTTCACAGATACGCAGTATTTT. Its protein is CASSLRDRFTDTQYF.

This chain connects TRBV2 to TRBJ2-1, with 15 bases lining up with TRBD2. The CDR3 is made up of 15 amino acids. CDR1 is SNHLY and CDR2 is FYNNEI in the germline V gene. V dropped 5 bases and J dropped 7; count of bases not matched to a gene: 3. The CDR3 bases are TGTGCCAGCAGTCCCGGGACTAGCGGGAGGAATGAGCAGTTCTTC. It encodes CASSPGTSGRNEQFF.

DNA for the CDR3: TGTGCCAGCACTACCCCCTCTGGGGCCAACGTCCTGACTTTC. Encoded protein: CASTTPSGANVLTF. The chain is built from TRBV5-5 and TRBJ2-6; D gene uncertain. The CDR3 runs to 14 residues. Germline assignment: CDR1 SGHKS and CDR2 YYEKEE (reference sequence). The V end was cut by 6 bases, the J end by 0 bases, with 7 bases between.

The chain uses TRBV9 and TRBJ2-3; possibly TRBD2 for D (6 bases). The germline gives CDR1 SGDLS, CDR2 YYNGEE. V was shortened by 2 bases and J by 2 bases, with 21 bases between the two germline ends. This CDR3 spans 18 amino acids. In DNA form, the CDR3 reads TGTGCCAGCAGCGTGGGCGAGGGTGGCGGGGAACACACAGATACGCAGTATTTT. Translation: CASSVGEGGGEHTDTQYF.

CDR3 nucleotide sequence: TGTGCCAGCAGCTTGGACCTACTAGCTCCGGTGACCCAGTACTTC. It yields the protein CASSLDLLAPVTQYF. The chain has TRBV5-5 and TRBJ2-5; D is possibly TRBD2 (6 bases). Germline V lookup: CDR1 SGHKS, CDR2 YYEKEE (reference sequence). Trimming took 0 bases from V and 7 from J, leaving 16 bases between them. This CDR3 is built from 15 residues.

J is TRBJ1-3 and V is TRBV9, with a tentative D call TRBD1 (6 bases). Trimming stripped 10 bases from V and 0 bases from J, with 14 bases between. The CDR3 covers 14 residues. Germline V CDR1 and CDR2: SGDLS, YYNGEE. The CDR3 protein is CASQEGDSGNTIYF. CDR3 nucleotides: TGTGCCTCCCAAGAGGGGGACTCTGGAAACACCATATATTTT.

This clone came up a few times. The CDR3 coding sequence is TGTGCCAGCAGCCATCAAGAGACCCAGTACTTC. Translation gives CASSHQETQYF. This chain connects TRBV27 to TRBJ2-5, with unresolved D. This CDR3 spans 11 amino acids. Trimming stripped 6 bases from V and 2 bases from J, with 4 bases between. CDR1 and CDR2 (germline): MNHEY, SMNVEV (reference sequence).

The rearrangement uses TRBV30 and TRBJ1-1; 7 bases align to TRBD1. This CDR3 has 14 residues. Unmatched junction bases numbered 4, after V lost 1 base and J lost 2 bases. Germline V lookup: CDR1 GTSNPN, CDR2 SVGIG (reference sequence). CDR3 sequence: CAWSAGGFNTEAFF. The CDR3 bases are TGTGCCTGGAGTGCAGGGGGGTTTAACACTGAAGCTTTCTTT.

The chain links TRBV29-1 to TRBJ1-2; 9 bases fit TRBD1. This CDR3 region has 13 residues. V was pared by 3 bases and J by 6 bases, with 5 bases of the junction left unmatched. Germline V lookup: CDR1 SQVTM, CDR2 ANQGSEA. The CDR3 loop is CSVDGTGYHGYTF. The CDR3, as DNA: TGCAGCGTTGACGGGACAGGGTATCATGGCTACACCTTC.

This clone was found once. CDR3 in amino acids: CASSPTPTRVSNEQFF. In DNA, the CDR3 is TGTGCCAGCAGTCCTACCCCCACCAGGGTTAGCAATGAGCAGTTCTTC. The chain links TRBV27 to TRBJ2-1; D perhaps matches TRBD1 (5 bases). Between the trimmed V and J ends, which lost 5 bases and 6 bases, there was a span of 20 bases. The CDR3 is 16 residues long. Germline loops: CDR1 MNHEY, CDR2 SMNVEV (reference sequence).

The chain has TRBV14 and TRBJ2-1, with TRBD2 matching 10 bases. CDR3 length: 16 residues. V lost 3 bases, J lost 1 base, and 3 bases stayed unmatched. CDR1 and CDR2 from the germline V gene are SGHDN and FVKESK. CDR3 amino acids: CASSHQLAGSYNEQFF. The CDR3 region has the DNA TGTGCCAGCAGCCACCAACTAGCGGGGTCCTACAATGAGCAGTTCTTC. Supplemented by reference TRBV14 and TRBJ2-1, the full variable domain reads EAGVTQFPSHSVIEKGQTVTLRCDPISGHDNLYWYRRVMGKEIKFLLHFVKESKQDESGMPNNRFLAERTGGTYSTLKVQPAELEDSGVYFCASSHQLAGSYNEQFFGPGTRLTVL.

The table lists this clone with a count of one. The J gene is TRBJ2-4, the V gene TRBV14; D perhaps matches TRBD1 (6 bases). The CDR3 totals 14 residues. Germline lookup yields CDR1 SGHDN and CDR2 FVKESK. V lost 3 bases and J 7 bases, leaving 13 bases between the germline ends. This CDR3 reads CASSQIGGRNIQYF. CDR3 sequence (DNA): TGTGCCAGCAGCCAGATAGGGGGAAGGAACATTCAGTACTTC. Filled out from reference TRBV14 and TRBJ2-4, the complete variable domain reads EAGVTQFPSHSVIEKGQTVTLRCDPISGHDNLYWYRRVMGKEIKFLLHFVKESKQDESGMPNNRFLAERTGGTYSTLKVQPAELEDSGVYFCASSQIGGRNIQYFGAGTRLSVL.

The chain is built from TRBV2 and TRBJ2-1; 14 bases are a match to TRBD2. Germline CDR1 reads SNHLY; CDR2 reads FYNNEI. Unmatched junction bases numbered 6, after V lost 3 bases and J lost 8 bases. This CDR3 has 16 amino acids. CDR3 residues: CASSDSGTSGSDEQFF. DNA of the CDR3: TGTGCCAGCAGTGATTCCGGGACTAGCGGGAGTGATGAGCAGTTCTTC.

The chain recombines TRBV7-2 with TRBJ2-1, with D perhaps TRBD1 (5 bases). Looked up from germline, CDR1 is SGHTA and CDR2 is FQGNSA. The V end lost 4 bases, the J end lost 8 bases, and 18 bases lay between the germline ends. The CDR3 covers 15 residues. The CDR3 DNA follows: TGTGCCAGCAGCTACGCGACAGAGTCGGTTCATGAGCAGTTCTTC. As protein: CASSYATESVHEQFF.